Listed below are T cell receptor beta chains from one sample, sequenced in a study of T cells in Graves' hyperthyroidism and ophthalmopathy. TCRdb reprocessed the multiplex PCR reads via MiXCR and lists one record per CDR3 protein. The sample has about 540,000 distinct CDR3 sequences; more than 45% are singletons. The sample was peripheral blood or thyroid tissue (not recorded which). These receptors were collected from a woman aged 18-29 years with Graves' hyperthyroidism. The conserved cysteine and the conserved F or W are not part of the CDR3 here.

>TRBJ2-7|TRBV20-1
SASPGLAAYEQY
>TRBJ1-4|TRBV4-1
ASSPGQGPEKLF
>TRBJ1-1|TRBV20-1
SASGVGQGVTEAF
>TRBJ1-1|TRBV7-2
ASSPLAGACTF
>TRBJ2-2|TRBV10-3
AISDPSLAGVTGELF
>TRBJ1-3|TRBV5-6
ASSQQGLSGNTIY
>TRBJ2-7|TRBV7-9
ASSPAGTVEQY
>TRBJ1-1|TRBV6-6
ASSYSTTGAQGTEAF
>TRBJ2-5|TRBV5-8
ASSPGTGHQETQY
>TRBJ1-2|TRBV6-5
ASIPRARPYGYT
>TRBJ2-6|TRBV24-1
ATSDSLDRIPSGANVLT
>TRBJ1-5|TRBV12-3/TRBV12-4
ASMSRGRYQPQH
>TRBJ2-2|TRBV5-1
ASSLITGGRTGELF
>TRBJ2-1|TRBV20-1
SASVSNEQF
>TRBJ2-7|TRBV9
ASSVAPSDSGVYEQY
>TRBJ1-1|TRBV20-1
SAMGTGVWAF
>TRBJ2-1|TRBV20-1
SALGGPTDEQF
>TRBJ1-2|TRBV7-2
ASSWGLGYT
>TRBJ2-4|TRBV10-3
AISDQGYIQY
>TRBJ1-5|TRBV12-3/TRBV12-4
ASSLYGVEQPQH
>TRBJ2-7|TRBV20-1
SASTGSFYEQY
>TRBJ2-3|TRBV5-1
ASSVGQDTDTQY
>TRBJ2-5|TRBV24-1
AAARTGTPEVGTQY
>TRBJ2-5|TRBV4-2
ASSTGLETQY
>TRBJ2-5|TRBV7-7
ARRDRVGETQY
>TRBJ2-5|TRBV10-2
ASKEAGRETQY
>TRBJ2-3|TRBV24-1
ASGDQGTDTQY
>TRBJ1-5|TRBV29-1
SVFGLAGTNEH
>TRBJ2-7|TRBV20-1
SARALSGKLGEQY
>TRBJ1-5|TRBV7-2
ASSLLWNQPQH
>TRBJ1-2|TRBV7-2
ASSPWTGGGYGYT
>TRBJ2-7|TRBV30
AWSVRDRAYEQY
>TRBJ1-2|TRBV14
ASSQGGTGFGYT
>TRBJ1-4|TRBV7-6
ASSYRGGEKLF
>TRBJ2-2|TRBV6-5
ASRPSRSGRATGELF
>TRBJ2-2|TRBV4-2
ASRRTGDNTGELF
>TRBJ1-4|TRBV2
ASLVWGDSNEKLF